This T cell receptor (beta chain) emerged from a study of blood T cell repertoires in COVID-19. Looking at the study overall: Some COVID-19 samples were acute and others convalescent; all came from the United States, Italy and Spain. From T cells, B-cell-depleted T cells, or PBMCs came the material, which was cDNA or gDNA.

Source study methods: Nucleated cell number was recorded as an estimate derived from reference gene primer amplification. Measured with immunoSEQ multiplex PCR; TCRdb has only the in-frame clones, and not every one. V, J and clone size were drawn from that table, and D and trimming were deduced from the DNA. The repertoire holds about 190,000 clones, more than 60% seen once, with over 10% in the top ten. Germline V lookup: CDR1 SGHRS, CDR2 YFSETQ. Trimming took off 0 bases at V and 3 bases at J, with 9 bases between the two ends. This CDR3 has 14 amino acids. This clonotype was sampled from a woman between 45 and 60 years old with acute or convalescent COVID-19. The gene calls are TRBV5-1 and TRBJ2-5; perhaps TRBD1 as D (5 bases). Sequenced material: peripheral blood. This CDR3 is CASSLGAGKETQYF. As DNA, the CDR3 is TGCGCCAGCAGCTTGGGGGCAGGGAAAGAGACCCAGTACTTC.